These 21 T cell receptor beta chains were all obtained from the same sample, sequenced in a study of T cell responses to AZD1222 COVID-19 vaccine. TCRdb's copy holds only in-frame clones and misses some; the assay was immunoSEQ multiplex PCR. The repertoire has some 140,000 clones, 92% of them found once; the top ten carry 2.5% to 4%. The source was peripheral blood, collected on day 0 of AZD1222 vaccination. These receptors all come from an adult in good health.

The V and J genes are TRBV6-6 and TRBJ2-7, with 11 bases matching TRBD1. CDR1 is MNHNY and CDR2 is SVGAGI in the germline V gene (reference sequence). The CDR3 runs to 16 residues. Trimming took 5 bases from V and 6 from J; bases not matched to a gene: 12. The CDR3 here is CASSRQSGTGGSEQYF. For the CDR3, the DNA is TGTGCCAGCAGTCGACAATCGGGGACAGGGGGGTCCGAGCAGTACTTC.

This chain uses TRBV2 with TRBJ2-7; 7 nucleotides line up with TRBD2. Germline V lookup: CDR1 SNHLY, CDR2 FYNNEI. This CDR3 is 15 amino acids long. V lost 7 bases to trimming and J lost 1 base; unmatched junction nucleotides: 10. CDR3 DNA: TGTGCCAGCACTCTCCCGAGCGGGGTATCCTACGAGCAGTACTTC. Encoded protein: CASTLPSGVSYEQYF.

V is TRBV27 and J is TRBJ2-2; D may be TRBD2 (6 bases). The CDR3 loop spans 15 amino acids. Trimming took off 7 bases at V and 3 bases at J, with 15 bases between the two ends. CDR1 is MNHEY, CDR2 SMNVEV, per germline (reference sequence). CDR3 residues: CASISLGLHTGELFF. The CDR3 DNA follows: TGTGCCAGCATCAGTCTCGGACTACACACCGGGGAGCTGTTTTTT.

This clone was counted a few times. This chain uses TRBV5-5 with TRBJ1-5, with TRBD1 identical over 7 bases. The CDR3 has 15 amino acids. The V gene end was trimmed by 0 bases and the J gene end by 9 bases; junction bases not matched to a gene: 9. Per germline, CDR1 SGHKS and CDR2 YYEKEE (reference sequence). CDR3 bases: TGTGCCAGCAGCTTGGCTGACAGGGCCCTTTGGCCCCAGCATTTT. Residues: CASSLADRALWPQHF.

This sequence joins TRBV19 and TRBJ1-2; D is possibly TRBD1 (5 bases). Germline CDR1 is LNHDA and CDR2 is SQIVND (reference sequence). The CDR3 consists of 14 residues. Between the trimmed V and J ends, which lost 5 bases and 6 bases, there was a span of 16 bases. Here the CDR3 reads CASSSTHGGDGYTF. CDR3 DNA sequence: TGTGCCAGTAGTTCGACGCACGGGGGGGATGGCTACACCTTC.

The V and J genes are TRBV4-1 and TRBJ1-2; TRBD1 agrees at 7 bases. The CDR3 has 14 amino acids. The germline V gene has CDR1 MGHRA and CDR2 YSYEKL. V dropped 4 bases and J dropped 7; count of bases not matched to a gene: 9. The CDR3 loop is CASSLDRVSVGYTF. The CDR3 DNA sequence: TGCGCCAGCAGCCTCGACAGGGTTTCTGTTGGCTACACCTTC.

This chain connects TRBV19 to TRBJ1-5, with 10 bases identical to TRBD1. CDR3 length: 15 amino acids. J gave up 2 bases and V 5 bases, and 3 bases lay outside the gene matches. Germline V gene data show CDR1 as LNHDA and CDR2 as SQIVND (reference sequence). CDR3 DNA sequence: TGTGCCAGTAGTGCTGGACAGGGGGGCAATCAGCCCCAGCATTTT. Encoded protein: CASSAGQGGNQPQHF.

The DNA of the CDR3 is TGCGCCAGCCGCTCCGACACTGAAGCTTTCTTT. Its translation is CASRSDTEAFF. This sequence joins TRBV10-1 and TRBJ1-1; no firm D call. Germline V gene data show CDR1 as WNHNN and CDR2 as SYGVQD (reference sequence). The CDR3 runs 11 residues. Trimming removed 8 bases from V and 3 bases from J, with 7 bases in between.

This chain links TRBV28 with TRBJ1-1; tentatively, D is TRBD1 (5 bases). The CDR3 spans 14 residues. The germline V and J ends were trimmed by 4 bases and 3 bases, with 12 bases remaining between them. Germline-derived CDR1 and CDR2 are MDHEN and SYDVKM. The CDR3 nucleotides read TGTGCCAGCAGTTCTCCAGGGAGGTACACTGAAGCTTTCTTT. It yields the protein CASSSPGRYTEAFF. Complete variable domain (other parts from reference TRBV28 and TRBJ1-1): DVKVTQSSRYLVKRTGEKVFLECVQDMDHENMFWYRQDPGLGLRLIYFSYDVKMKEKGDIPEGYSVSREKKERFSLILESASTNQTSMYLCASSSPGRYTEAFFGQGTRLTVV.

The chain couples TRBV6-2 or TRBV6-3 to TRBJ2-4; tentatively, D is TRBD1 or TRBD2 (5 bases each). This CDR3 has 15 residues. Germline CDR1 is MNHEY and CDR2 is SVGEGT. Trimming cost V 6 bases and J 0 bases, with 12 bases left between them. The CDR3 DNA reads TGTGCCAGCAGCCGAGGGGTCGTAGCCAAAAACATTCAGTACTTC. Its translation is CASSRGVVAKNIQYF.

The CDR3 coding sequence is TGTGCCATCAGTGAGTCTACAGGGATGCGCACTGAAGCTTTCTTT. Amino acids: CAISESTGMRTEAFF. This chain connects TRBV10-3 to TRBJ1-1; D may be TRBD1 (6 bases). Looked up from germline, CDR1 is ENHRY and CDR2 is SYGVKD. The CDR3 runs 15 residues. The V end was cut by 0 bases, the J end by 4 bases, with 12 bases between.

This clone was observed a single time. The V and J genes are TRBV9 and TRBJ2-1; 8 bases match TRBD2. V trimming: 3 bases; J trimming: 7 bases; junction bases outside the gene matches: 12. In germline, CDR1 is SGDLS, CDR2 YYNGEE. The CDR3 totals 16 residues. This CDR3 reads CASSAPSAGDYNEQFF. CDR3 nucleotides: TGTGCCAGCAGCGCTCCGTCAGCGGGAGATTATAATGAGCAGTTCTTC.

The V and J genes are TRBV12-3 or TRBV12-4 and TRBJ1-6; unclear D gene. V lost 8 bases and J 0 bases, leaving 5 bases between the germline ends. The CDR3 covers 13 residues. The CDR3 loop reads CASGSSYNSPLHF. CDR3 coding DNA: TGTGCCAGCGGGAGCTCCTATAATTCACCCCTCCACTTT.

The gene calls are TRBV7-3 and TRBJ1-6; TRBD1 might be the D (5 bases). Germline lookup yields CDR1 SGHTA and CDR2 FQGTGA. Between the trimmed V and J ends, which lost 5 bases and 9 bases, there was a span of 17 bases. This CDR3 spans 15 amino acids. The CDR3 is CASSRYRRGRSPLHF. In nucleotides, the CDR3 is TGTGCCAGCAGCCGATACAGGAGAGGACGTTCACCCCTCCACTTT.

The chain's CDR3 is CASSPPEDRVTGEQYF. The CDR3 DNA sequence: TGTGCCAGCTCACCACCTGAGGACAGGGTGACGGGCGAGCAGTACTTC. The chain links TRBV18 to TRBJ2-7; 8 bases map to TRBD1. This CDR3 region has 16 residues. With V trimmed by 0 bases and J by 6 bases, 10 bases remained unmatched. CDR1 KGHSH and CDR2 LQKENI come from the germline V gene.

The J gene is TRBJ1-6, the V gene TRBV9, with D uncertain. The CDR3 runs 15 residues. Trimming left V 7 bases short and J 0 bases short, with 11 bases between. Germline CDR1 reads SGDLS; CDR2 reads YYNGEE. The CDR3 sequence: CASGSLSSYNSPLHF. As DNA, the CDR3 is TGTGCCAGCGGGTCTCTTAGCTCCTATAATTCACCCCTCCACTTT.

This chain connects TRBV11-3 to TRBJ2-3; D assignment may be TRBD1 or TRBD2 (5 bases each). V was cut by 4 bases and J by 0 bases, with 14 bases left in between. In germline, CDR1 is SGHNT, CDR2 YENEEA. The CDR3 totals 16 residues. This CDR3 is CASSSRQGGSTDTQYF. Written as DNA, the CDR3 is TGTGCCAGCAGCTCGCGCCAGGGCGGGAGCACAGATACGCAGTATTTT.

The chain has TRBV3-1 (or the pseudogene TRBV3-2) and TRBJ1-4; D gene uncertain. There are 12 residues in the CDR3. The V and J ends lost 2 bases and 6 bases respectively, with 4 bases between them. CDR1 and CDR2 from the germline V gene are LGHDT and YNNKEL (reference sequence). CDR3 amino acids: CASSQNDEKLFF. In DNA form, the CDR3 reads TGTGCCAGCAGCCAAAACGATGAAAAACTGTTTTTT.

This chain joins TRBV20-1 and TRBJ2-7; 7 bases fit TRBD2. Germline trimming cut 3 bases from V and 0 bases from J; bases unmatched to any gene: 5. This CDR3 is 14 amino acids long. Germline-derived CDR1 and CDR2 are DFQATT and SNEGSKA (reference sequence). CDR3 in DNA: TGCAGTGCTAGTGCCAGCGGGAACTCCTACGAGCAGTACTTC. It yields the protein CSASASGNSYEQYF.

CDR3 sequence (DNA): TGTGCCTGGAGTGTACTCGGGGGACGCGCGACGAACTACGAGCAGTACTTC. Translation: CAWSVLGGRATNYEQYF. The chain combines TRBV30 with TRBJ2-7; D is possibly TRBD2 (6 bases). From germline, CDR1 is GTSNPN and CDR2 SVGIG (reference sequence). This CDR3 is built from 17 residues. V lost 0 bases to trimming and J lost 3 bases, with 21 bases between them.

This chain uses TRBV30 with TRBJ2-7, with D perhaps TRBD1 or TRBD2 (5 bases each). V dropped 4 bases and J dropped 6 bases, with 16 bases sitting between them. The length of the CDR3 is 13 residues. Looked up from germline, CDR1 is GTSNPN and CDR2 is SVGIG (reference sequence). DNA for the CDR3: TGTGCCTGGACCGGGACCTCGGCAGGCGAGCAGTACTTC. It translates to CAWTGTSAGEQYF.